A selection of T cell receptor beta chains follows, all from one sample in a study of long-term antiretroviral therapy in people with HIV. The method was immunoSEQ multiplex PCR; TCRdb's version includes in-frame clones alone and lacks a portion of them. The sample gives about 28,000 clones, roughly 90% of which show up once; approximately 0.99% is in the top ten. Sequencing was performed on unsorted PBMCs, taken 2 years after starting antiretroviral therapy. The receptor source for this set is a middle-aged man with HIV. CDR3s leave out the opening cysteine and the closing phenylalanine or tryptophan.

v_call	cdr3_aa
TRBV27	ASRRSSRGGGTGELF
TRBV18	ASSPKRASTDTQY
TRBV4-1	ASSPTGIEAF
TRBV10-3	AISELTPRGYEQY
TRBV28	ASSDLDRGVEAF
TRBV6-1	ASSESDRAGNEQY
TRBV2	ASSERTTSYEQY
TRBV7-8	ASSGGQLNQPQH
TRBV4-1	ASSPKGPAGEGETQY
TRBV7-8	ASSQTETSYEQY
TRBV11-1	ASSLEDRETYEQY
TRBV4-3	ASSPKAGGSSGNTIY
TRBV7-3	ASSQGGANPEQF
TRBV19	AVFNQGTGGYT
TRBV19	ASSIGASGNEQF
TRBV7-8	ASSWTSGVNEQF
TRBV14	ASSPLGGNQPQH
TRBV29-1	SVEGGLAGGSYEQY
TRBV30	AWSGGRINTGELF
TRBV18	ASPQGDTGELF
TRBV7-9	ASSLGAGNTEAF
TRBV7-2	ASSPWTSSTDTQY
TRBV7-7	ASSLSSGMDEQF
TRBV6-5	ASSYLPIGGLETQY
TRBV19	ASTRRELSGANVLT
TRBV13	ASSRPPGLMYGYT
TRBV11-2	ASSLGLLTETQY
TRBV4-3	ASSQDRGFTDTQY
TRBV5-1	ASSEEGSEPQH
TRBV7-9	ASSPRTIRFNNEQF
TRBV4-1	ASSPLAGGTQY